What follows are 6 T cell receptor beta chains derived from one specimen sequenced in a study of radiotherapy plus CTLA-4 blockade in lung cancer. This table comes from immunoSEQ multiplex PCR, and its TCRdb copy is limited to in-frame clones, with some not included. The table includes 55,000 to 65,000 clones, 65% to 85% detected once. The sequencing used peripheral blood, collected from a patient treated with radiotherapy plus ipilimumab. The receptors shown here come from a human donor with non-small cell lung cancer who had a complete response to radiotherapy plus ipilimumab.

This clone was counted only a few times. The chain combines TRBV10-3 with TRBJ1-1, with 8 nucleotides matching TRBD1. Losses at the gene ends were 6 bases for V and 6 bases for J; bases not matched to a gene: 18. CDR1 ENHRY and CDR2 SYGVKD come from the germline V gene. The CDR3 extends over 17 amino acids. Here the CDR3 reads CAISSGLRTGWSPEAFF. Here the CDR3 DNA reads TGTGCCATCAGCTCCGGCTTAAGGACAGGGTGGTCCCCTGAAGCTTTCTTT.

This clone has only one observation. The V and J genes are TRBV4-2 and TRBJ1-2; perhaps TRBD1 as D (6 bases). The CDR3 contains 15 residues. V was pared by 2 bases and J by 0 bases, with 10 bases between. The germline CDR1 and CDR2 sequences are LGHNA and YNFKEQ. CDR3 in amino acids: CASSQPQGTNYGYTF. CDR3 in DNA: TGTGCCAGCAGCCAACCGCAGGGGACTAACTATGGCTACACCTTC.

The chain links TRBV5-5 to TRBJ2-7, with 14 nucleotides matching TRBD2. CDR3 length: 19 residues. Germline lookup yields CDR1 SGHKS and CDR2 YYEKEE (reference sequence). V trimming: 2 bases; J trimming: 2 bases; junction bases outside the gene matches: 12. CDR3 nucleotides: TGTGCCAGCAGCTTATGGAGGGGACTAGCGGGAGAGACAACCTACGAGCAGTACTTC. This translates into CASSLWRGLAGETTYEQYF. The full variable domain, its missing parts supplied by reference TRBV5-5 and TRBJ2-7, is DAGVTQSPTHLIKTRGQQVTLRCSPISGHKSVSWYQQVLGQGPQFIFQYYEKEERGRGNFPDRFSARQFPNYSSELNVNALLLGDSALYLCASSLWRGLAGETTYEQYFGPGTRLTVT.

Points on this clone: A junction end diverges from the germline sequence, so it may reflect a read error. V usage is TRBV11-2 and J usage is TRBJ1-1; D gene unclear. The germline CDR1 and CDR2 sequences are SGHAT and FQNNGV. The CDR3 consists of 15 residues. CDR3 DNA: TGCGCCAGCAGCCAAGAAACGGGGTCGGCTTATGAAGCTTTCTTT. Protein sequence: CASSQETGSAYEAFF.

CDR3 protein: CASSPRQEETQYF. The DNA of the CDR3 is TGTGCCAGCTCACCACGCCAGGAAGAGACCCAGTACTTC. The V call is TRBV18, the J call TRBJ2-5; D unresolved. V lost 1 base to trimming and J lost 3 bases, with 6 bases between them. The CDR3 extends over 13 amino acids. In germline, CDR1 is KGHSH, CDR2 LQKENI.

The rearrangement uses TRBV7-9 and TRBJ1-2; D is ambiguous. The ends were cut back, 2 bases at V and 0 bases at J, with 4 bases in the middle. The CDR3 contains 13 residues. In germline, CDR1 is SEHNR, CDR2 FQNEAQ (reference sequence). This CDR3 is CASSLISNYGYTF. CDR3 in DNA: TGTGCCAGCAGCTTAATCTCTAACTATGGCTACACCTTC.